Listed below are T cell receptor beta chains from one sample, sequenced in a study of blood T cell repertoires in COVID-19. Clones were read by immunoSEQ multiplex PCR, and TCRdb kept only the in-frame ones, dropping some. The sample consists of a few hundred thousand clones, 90% to 95% of them appearing once. Sequencing was carried out using PBMCs or T cells enriched from blood (not recorded which). These receptors all stem from a woman aged 40 to 50 who had been exposed to COVID-19. CDR3s include the opening cysteine and the closing phenylalanine or tryptophan. The order of the fields is clone size, V gene, J gene, D gene, CDR3 DNA, CDR3 protein. The D gene is left open where the match is weak. Only some rows state a clone size, as once, few, many or a class for expanded clones.

abundance: NA
v_gene: TRBV19
j_gene: TRBJ1-1
d_gene: TRBD1
CDR3nt: TGTGCCAGTAGAGTACAGGGGGTGGCTTTCTTT
CDR3aa: CASRVQGVAFF

abundance: NA
v_gene: TRBV2
j_gene: TRBJ1-4
d_gene: NA
CDR3nt: TGTGCCAGCCATTCAGGACTTGTTGAAAAACTGTTTTTT
CDR3aa: CASHSGLVEKLFF

abundance: NA
v_gene: TRBV7-9
j_gene: TRBJ2-1
d_gene: NA
CDR3nt: TGTGCCAGCAGCTTTCTGGGTAATGAGGTGGGTGAGCAGTTCTTC
CDR3aa: CASSFLGNEVGEQFF

abundance: NA
v_gene: TRBV6-5
j_gene: TRBJ1-2
d_gene: NA
CDR3nt: TGTGCCAGCAGTTACTCCACTGACAGCCACCTCTATGGCTACACCTTC
CDR3aa: CASSYSTDSHLYGYTF

abundance: NA
v_gene: TRBV7-8
j_gene: TRBJ2-7
d_gene: NA
CDR3nt: TGTGCCAGCAGCTTCCCAGGGTACTACGAGCAGTACTTC
CDR3aa: CASSFPGYYEQYF

abundance: once
v_gene: TRBV15
j_gene: TRBJ1-5
d_gene: NA
CDR3nt: TGTGCCACCAGCAGATACGGCAGGGGCGCGGGCAATCAGCCCCAGCATTTT
CDR3aa: CATSRYGRGAGNQPQHF

abundance: once
v_gene: TRBV30
j_gene: TRBJ2-5
d_gene: NA
CDR3nt: TGTGCCTGGAGTGAGGGTAATTTAGCGACCCAAGAGACCCAGTACTTC
CDR3aa: CAWSEGNLATQETQYF

abundance: NA
v_gene: TRBV5-1
j_gene: TRBJ1-5
d_gene: TRBD1
CDR3nt: TGCGCCAGCAGCTGGGGACAGGGCGATTGGCCCCAGCATTTT
CDR3aa: CASSWGQGDWPQHF

abundance: few
v_gene: TRBV2
j_gene: TRBJ2-7
d_gene: TRBD1
CDR3nt: TGTGCCAGCAGGAGGGGACAGGGGCTTAGGGAGCAGTACTTC
CDR3aa: CASRRGQGLREQYF

abundance: NA
v_gene: TRBV6-5
j_gene: TRBJ2-7
d_gene: TRBD1
CDR3nt: TGTGCCAGCAGTTACCGACGGACAGGGGACCACGAGCAGTACTTC
CDR3aa: CASSYRRTGDHEQYF

abundance: NA
v_gene: TRBV27
j_gene: TRBJ2-7
d_gene: NA
CDR3nt: TGTGCCAGCAGATCATCACCGGGGTCCTCCTACGAGCAGTACTTC
CDR3aa: CASRSSPGSSYEQYF

abundance: NA
v_gene: TRBV5-1
j_gene: TRBJ1-4
d_gene: NA
CDR3nt: TGCGCCAGCAGCTTGGCCGGTATAGGGACACGATCTAATGAAAAACTGTTTTTT
CDR3aa: CASSLAGIGTRSNEKLFF

abundance: NA
v_gene: TRBV5-8
j_gene: TRBJ2-7
d_gene: TRBD1
CDR3nt: TGTGCCAGCAGCTGGGTGGGACAGGGTTCCTACGAGCAGTACTTC
CDR3aa: CASSWVGQGSYEQYF

abundance: once
v_gene: TRBV18
j_gene: TRBJ1-3
d_gene: NA
CDR3nt: TGTGCCAGCTCACCCGCCTTAAGTAGCTCTGGAAACACCATATATTTT
CDR3aa: CASSPALSSSGNTIYF

abundance: few
v_gene: TRBV19
j_gene: TRBJ2-7
d_gene: NA
CDR3nt: TGTGCCAGTAGTATGCTGGCGGTGGAGGGCGAGCAGTACTTC
CDR3aa: CASSMLAVEGEQYF

abundance: NA
v_gene: TRBV6-5
j_gene: TRBJ1-4
d_gene: TRBD1
CDR3nt: TGTGCCAGCAGTCTTGGGACAGGGGTGGGTGAAAAACTGTTTTTT
CDR3aa: CASSLGTGVGEKLFF

abundance: NA
v_gene: TRBV7-3
j_gene: TRBJ2-1
d_gene: NA
CDR3nt: TGTGCCAGCAGCCCCCACCCGGGAGCTCCCCATGAGCAGTTCTTC
CDR3aa: CASSPHPGAPHEQFF

abundance: NA
v_gene: TRBV7-3
j_gene: TRBJ1-1
d_gene: NA
CDR3nt: TGTGCCAGCAGCTTATCACAGAACACTGAAGCTTTCTTT
CDR3aa: CASSLSQNTEAFF

abundance: NA
v_gene: TRBV11-1
j_gene: TRBJ2-1
d_gene: TRBD2
CDR3nt: TGTGCCAGCAGCTCCCACCCACTAGCGGAATACAATGAGCAGTTCTTC
CDR3aa: CASSSHPLAEYNEQFF

abundance: NA
v_gene: TRBV2
j_gene: TRBJ2-1
d_gene: TRBD2
CDR3nt: TGTGCCAGTACGAGGACTAGCTTGGGTAATGAGCAGTTCTTC
CDR3aa: CASTRTSLGNEQFF

abundance: NA
v_gene: TRBV7-8
j_gene: TRBJ2-1
d_gene: TRBD1
CDR3nt: TGTGCCAGCAGCCCGACAGGGGGCTCCTACAATGAGCAGTTCTTC
CDR3aa: CASSPTGGSYNEQFF

abundance: NA
v_gene: TRBV9
j_gene: TRBJ1-6
d_gene: NA
CDR3nt: TGTGCCAGCAGCCTGGTTCCTCTTGGGGTTAGAGGGTCACCCCTCCACTTT
CDR3aa: CASSLVPLGVRGSPLHF

abundance: once
v_gene: TRBV5-4
j_gene: TRBJ1-2
d_gene: NA
CDR3nt: TGTGCCAGCAGCTGGACAGCCTCTAACTATGGCTACACCTTC
CDR3aa: CASSWTASNYGYTF

abundance: NA
v_gene: TRBV27
j_gene: TRBJ2-1
d_gene: TRBD1
CDR3nt: TGTGCCAGCAGCCTCCCTCCGGGACAGGCCTACAATGAGCAGTTCTTC
CDR3aa: CASSLPPGQAYNEQFF

abundance: NA
v_gene: TRBV7-8
j_gene: TRBJ1-1
d_gene: TRBD1
CDR3nt: TGTGCCAGCAGCCTCCGGGACAGGGGAAACTCTGAAGCTTTCTTT
CDR3aa: CASSLRDRGNSEAFF